This TCR beta chain was captured in a study of immune cell composition in non-small cell lung cancer. Clones were read by immunoSEQ multiplex PCR, and TCRdb kept only the in-frame ones, dropping some. Of some 4,000 clones in the sample, 70% to 80% were seen once. The J segment lost 5 bases and the V segment lost 2 bases, leaving 2 bases of the junction unmatched. CDR1 is KGHSH, CDR2 LQKENI, per germline. The CDR3 is 13 residues long. Sequencing was carried out using lung tumor tissue. This sequence joins TRBV18 and TRBJ2-5; TRBD1 matches at 7 bases. The receptor was isolated from a human donor with non-small cell lung cancer. This CDR3 is CASSPGQAETQYF. CDR3 nucleotide sequence: TGTGCCAGCTCACCAGGACAGGCGGAGACCCAGTACTTC.